The clone carrying this TCR beta chain was counted once. The sample originates from a study of blood T cell repertoires in COVID-19. Study summary: Samples of COVID-19 (acute and convalescent) were obtained from the United States, Italy and Spain. Sources were T cells, B-cell-depleted T cells, or PBMCs; the material itself was cDNA or gDNA.

In the source study's methods: Amplification of reference gene primers was used by the study to estimate nucleated cell counts. Profiling relied on immunoSEQ multiplex PCR, and the TCRdb table lists in-frame clones only, not all of them. Clonal size and the V and J genes are those of that table, whereas D and trimming came from the DNA. Found here are a few hundred thousand clones, about nine tenths of them singletons; the top ten hold roughly 2.3%. The CDR3 runs to 15 residues. V lost 5 bases to trimming and J lost 12 bases; unmatched junction nucleotides: 14. The V gene's germline CDR1 is PRHDT and CDR2 FYEKMQ (reference sequence).

The specimen was peripheral blood. This chain joins TRBV13 and TRBJ2-1; 9 bases are a match to TRBD2. The sequence was collected from a man aged 18 to 30 with active or convalescent COVID-19. As DNA, the CDR3 is TGTGCCAGCAGCCCGGGGGTTAGCGGGAGCCCTCCGCAGTTCTTC. Translating it yields CASSPGVSGSPPQFF.